This T cell receptor (beta chain) was recorded in a study of blood T cell repertoires in COVID-19. On the study more broadly: Samples came from the United States, Italy and Spain, spanning acute and convalescent COVID-19. PBMCs, B-cell-depleted T cells, or T cells were the source of the cDNA or gDNA that made up the material.

Libraries were prepared by immunoSEQ multiplex PCR; TCRdb keeps only in-frame clonotypes and omits some of them. This repertoire shows about 130,000 clones, roughly four fifths found once; its top ten account for roughly 13%. Losses at the gene ends were 5 bases for V and 2 bases for J; bases not matched to a gene: 3. The V gene's germline CDR1 is SGHVS and CDR2 FNYEAQ. The CDR3 length is 16 residues. The clonotype was recovered from a human donor in a cohort sampled during active COVID-19. The specimen was peripheral blood. V gene TRBV7-6 combines with J gene TRBJ2-6; the match to TRBD1 covers 10 bases. CDR3: CASSVDRGPGANVLTF. The CDR3 DNA reads as TGTGCCAGCAGCGTAGACAGGGGGCCTGGGGCCAACGTCCTGACTTTC.